A selection of T cell receptor beta chains follows, all from one sample in a study of cytomegalovirus exposure and HLA in healthy donors. Measured with immunoSEQ multiplex PCR; TCRdb has only the in-frame clones, and not every one. The data show fewer than 150,000 clones, roughly three quarters seen once. Sequencing was done on a sample of PBMCs. The receptors originated from a woman in her forties or fifties in good health and CMV-seronegative. Both conserved end residues are trimmed from each CDR3.

v_call cdr3_aa
TRBV30 AWSTPSRNTGELF
TRBV9 ASSWGGDLNTGELF
TRBV29-1 SATLAGGLRYQETQY
TRBV9 ASSVATGGGDGEQY
TRBV7-6 ASSFRGGPGELF
TRBV5-4 ASSFDRSTDTQY
TRBV13 ASSLGTQGPLGYNEQF
TRBV5-5 ASSAGQGRQPQH
TRBV2 ASSGRLGASGSSTDTQY
TRBV5-1 ASSFQGLVQETQY
TRBV28 ASTGSNQPQH
TRBV30 AWSPQGARKQY
TRBV5-6 ASSSLAGGSGANVLT
TRBV10-3 ATRGEEVTEAF
TRBV2 ASSEVAGLGTEAF
TRBV4-2 ASSQGRQGEAF
TRBV27 ASRNPGETDTQY
TRBV2 ASSGTAADTQY